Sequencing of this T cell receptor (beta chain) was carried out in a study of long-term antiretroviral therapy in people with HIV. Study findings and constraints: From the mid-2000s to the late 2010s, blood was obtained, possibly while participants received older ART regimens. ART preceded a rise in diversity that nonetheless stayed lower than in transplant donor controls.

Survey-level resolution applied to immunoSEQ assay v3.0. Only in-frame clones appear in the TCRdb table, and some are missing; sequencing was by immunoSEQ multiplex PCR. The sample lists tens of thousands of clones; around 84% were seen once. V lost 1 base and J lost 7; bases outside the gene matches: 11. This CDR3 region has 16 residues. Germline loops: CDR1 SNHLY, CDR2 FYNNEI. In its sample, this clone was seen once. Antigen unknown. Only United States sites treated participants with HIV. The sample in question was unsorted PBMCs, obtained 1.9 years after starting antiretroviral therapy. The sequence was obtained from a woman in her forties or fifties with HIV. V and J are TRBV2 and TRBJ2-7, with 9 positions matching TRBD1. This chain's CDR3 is CASSEVGRGTGREQYF. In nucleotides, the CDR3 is TGTGCCAGCAGTGAAGTCGGACGAGGGACAGGGAGAGAGCAGTACTTC. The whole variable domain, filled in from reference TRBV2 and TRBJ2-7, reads EPEVTQTPSHQVTQMGQEVILRCVPISNHLYFYWYRQILGQKVEFLVSFYNNEISEKSEIFDDQFSVERPDGSNFTLKIRSTKLEDSAMYFCASSEVGRGTGREQYFGPGTRLTVT.